This T cell receptor beta chain came from a study of cytotoxic CD8 clonotypes in ibrutinib-treated CLL. Study-wide context: The study included approximately 12 relapsed/refractory and 15 treatment-naive patients; roughly 17 had IGHV unmutated disease. Once patients had received a median approximately twelve months of treatment, range 6 to 36, response samples were obtained.

This table comes from immunoSEQ multiplex PCR, and its TCRdb copy is limited to in-frame clones, with some not included. The table has 200,000 to 250,000 clones, 70% seen once. Extraction of around 1.9 micrograms of genomic DNA from cryopreserved PBMCs supplied material for TCR beta libraries. This CDR3 is 14 amino acids long. The J segment lost 2 bases and the V segment lost 3 bases, leaving 3 bases of the junction unmatched. The germline V gene encodes CDR1 LNHNV and CDR2 YYDKDF (reference sequence). The chain combines TRBV15 with TRBJ2-5; 7 bases line up with TRBD1. This clonotype was sampled from a human donor with chronic lymphocytic leukemia. The specimen comprised PBMCs, sampled after 24 months of ibrutinib treatment. The CDR3 DNA reads as TGTGCCACCAGCAGCGACAGGGTACAAGAGACCCAGTACTTC. It encodes CATSSDRVQETQYF.